The present T cell receptor (beta chain) was sequenced within a study of PD-L1 blockade in urothelial cancer (dated by TCRdb to about 2017). Broadly, across the study: Every patient began therapy in about 2014 and was given atezolizumab 1,200 mg intravenously every 3 weeks. About 90% of the roughly 29 patients were identified as males with urothelial cancer of bladder origin, and a prior smoking history was reported by 18 of 29 patients. Patients had an ECOG performance status of 0 or 1 and had received between 0 and 3 prior chemotherapy regimens. Blood samples were analyzed at two time points: 3 weeks after treatment start (second dose) and 6 weeks after treatment start. Blood samples gave a median of approximately 150,000 T cells and tens of thousands of unique TCRs, with a median clonality of approximately 0.08. The study was an exploratory multi-omic analysis of somatic, immune and clinical correlates of response to PD-L1 blockade with atezolizumab in urothelial cancer. Pretreatment tumor samples, along with matched peripheral blood serially collected before and after atezolizumab treatment, were subjected to TCR sequencing. Durable clinical benefit was defined as a progression-free survival longer than 6 months, and TCR features were additionally tested against progression-free survival and overall survival. In the same patients, whole exome sequencing and RNA sequencing of pretreatment tumors were performed in addition to TCR sequencing. About 10 patients achieved durable clinical benefit and some 21 did not. Pretreatment blood TCR-seq was available for twenty-nine patients, at least one posttreatment blood collection was obtained for 25 or so patients, and tumor TCR-seq was available for 25 or so patients. Study-wide conclusions, independent of this receptor: Because the sample size was small (n of about 29) and many of the analyses were exploratory, the results are meant to be hypothesis-generating. Among patients with durable benefit, tumor-associated TCR clones showed greater expansion in peripheral blood 3 weeks after treatment started (n ≈ 24, p = 0.022). A pretreatment peripheral blood TCR clonality below the median was linked to improved progression-free and overall survival.

This specimen's time point label, interpreted: pretreatment peripheral blood. A total of 29 patients with locally advanced or metastatic urothelial carcinoma, treated at Memorial Sloan Kettering on a trial protocol, made up the cohort. Peripheral blood mononuclear cells were collected pretreatment and during treatment, with between 1 and 8 total time points obtained per patient. The Qiagen DNeasy Blood extraction kit was used to purify genomic DNA from total PBMCs and tumor samples. PBMCs were collected pretreatment and during treatment and were isolated and stored as previously described. To estimate absolute template abundance from read counts, synthetic TCR analog templates were spiked into each PCR. The immunoSEQ assay used bias-controlled V and J gene primers to amplify TCRbeta CDR3 regions from genomic DNA. Sequencing of rearranged TCRbeta segments was performed at approximately 20X coverage. In the authors' own workflow: Sequencing errors were corrected by clustering, and CDR3s were annotated against IMGT so that V, D and J genes could be assigned. Downstream analyses used only productive TCRbeta rearrangements and left out out-of-frame or stop-codon sequences. To compute clonality, Shannon entropy was normalized by the log of the number of unique productive sequences and then subtracted from one. Fisher's exact test with Benjamini-Hochberg correction, using a cutoff of adjusted p below 0.01, was how clones that differed between time points or between blood and tumor were identified. The clones in this table, taken by TCRdb from immuneACCESS, are in-frame only. Not every clone is retained; where verified, under half of the shortfall comes from an unresolved V gene, and the cause of the rest is unknown. V and J calls and clone size come straight from that table; D and trimming were deduced from the DNA. For this sample there are about 50,000 clones; around 72% appear just once. The biggest ten clones account for roughly 4% of the sample.

The germline ends are 8 bases apart after V is trimmed by 2 bases and J by 1 base. From the germline V gene, CDR1 is KGHSH and CDR2 is LQKENI. CDR3 length: 14 amino acids, cysteine to phenylalanine. Only CDR3 DNA remains: 42 bases, in frame from the first base. In regard to this clone: The antigen this receptor binds is unknown. No per-base quality is available; no much larger clone lies one base away.

This chain joins TRBV18 to TRBJ1-1; the D segment cannot be called with confidence. The sequence was collected from a man between 70 and 80 years old with urothelial cancer. The input for sequencing was PBMCs, taken around atezolizumab (anti-PD-L1) treatment. The CDR3 amino acid sequence is: CASSPNSKNTEAFF. In nucleotide form, the sequence is TGTGCCAGCTCACCAAACAGTAAGAACACTGAAGCTTTCTTT.